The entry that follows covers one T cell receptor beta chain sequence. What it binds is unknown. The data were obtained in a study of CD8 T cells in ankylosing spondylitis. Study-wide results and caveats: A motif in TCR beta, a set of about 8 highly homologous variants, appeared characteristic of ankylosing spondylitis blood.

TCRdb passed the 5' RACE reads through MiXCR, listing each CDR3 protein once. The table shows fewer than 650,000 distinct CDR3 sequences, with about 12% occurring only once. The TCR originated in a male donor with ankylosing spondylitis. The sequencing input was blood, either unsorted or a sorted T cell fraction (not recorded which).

CDR3 DNA sequence: TGTGCCAGCAGCTTAATAAAGGTGACTAGCGGGAGGAACAATGAGCAGTTCTTC. It specifies CASSLIKVTSGRNNEQFF. The chain is built from TRBV7-8 and TRBJ2-1, with 13 bases fitting TRBD2. The V gene's germline CDR1 is SGHVS and CDR2 FQNEAQ. Trimming took 2 bases from V and 5 from J; bases not matched to a gene: 9. This CDR3 has 18 residues.